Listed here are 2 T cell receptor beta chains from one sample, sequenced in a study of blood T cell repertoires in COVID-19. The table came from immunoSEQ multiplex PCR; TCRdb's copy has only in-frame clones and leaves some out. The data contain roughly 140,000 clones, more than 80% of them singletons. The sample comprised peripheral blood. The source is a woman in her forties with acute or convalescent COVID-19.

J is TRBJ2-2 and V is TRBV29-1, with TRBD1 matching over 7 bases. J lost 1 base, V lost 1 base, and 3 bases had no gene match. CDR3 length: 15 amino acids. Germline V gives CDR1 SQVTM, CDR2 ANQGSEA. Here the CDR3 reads CSVEVTGQNTGELFF. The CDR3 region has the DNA TGCAGCGTTGAAGTGACAGGGCAGAACACCGGGGAGCTGTTTTTT.

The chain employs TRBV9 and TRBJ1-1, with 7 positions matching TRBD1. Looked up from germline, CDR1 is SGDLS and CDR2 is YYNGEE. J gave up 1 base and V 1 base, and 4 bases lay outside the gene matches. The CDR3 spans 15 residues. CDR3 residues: CASSVTTGANTEAFF. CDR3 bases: TGTGCCAGCAGCGTAACAACAGGGGCGAACACTGAAGCTTTCTTT.